The clone carrying this T cell receptor beta chain showed up just a few times. Its antigen remains unidentified. TCRdb re-derived calls from the 5' RACE reads in MiXCR, one entry per CDR3 protein. There are about 240,000 distinct CDR3 sequences in the sample; 12% occur only once, and around 4% lies in the top ten. The data are from a study of identical twins. V lost 5 bases and J 1 base, leaving 12 bases between the germline ends. Germline CDR1 reads LGHDT; CDR2 reads YNNKEL (reference sequence). This CDR3 has 14 residues. Whole-study results and caveats: One should note that invariant MAIT and iNKT cells could partly confound zero-insertion analyses.

Every sampled donor was Caucasian and healthy. Separately, the same data were catalogued under a study of yellow fever vaccine responses in identical twins.

This receptor was obtained from a woman between 18 and 29 years old in good health. This chain connects TRBV3-1 to TRBJ2-7; D remains unclear. Material: memory (CD45RO+) T cells sorted from blood. Here the CDR3 DNA reads TGTGCCAGCAGCTGGAAGACACCATCCTACGAGCAGTACTTC. Translation: CASSWKTPSYEQYF.